Given below is one T cell receptor beta chain in context. The ends lost 0 bases at V and 4 bases at J; junction bases unmatched: 2. The CDR3 loop spans 15 amino acids. From germline, CDR1 is SGDLS and CDR2 YYNGEE. Per the original methods: Estimation of nucleated cell counts relied on the amplification of reference gene primers. Data came from immunoSEQ multiplex PCR; TCRdb stores just in-frame clones and leaves some out. Clone size and V and J calls were adopted from that table, with D and trimming inferred from the DNA. The sample contains over 200,000 clones, roughly 80% of which appear only once. This sample is part of a study of blood T cell repertoires in COVID-19. Overall study: Acute-phase and convalescent COVID-19 samples originated in the United States, Italy and Spain. T cells, B-cell-depleted T cells, or PBMCs supplied cDNA or gDNA.

The V gene is TRBV9, the J gene TRBJ1-4, with 8 nucleotides matching TRBD1. Sample: peripheral blood. This receptor was identified in a human donor in a cohort sampled during active COVID-19. The CDR3 bases are TGTGCCAGCAGCGTAGGGACAGGGAGTAATGAAAAACTGTTTTTT. Its translation is CASSVGTGSNEKLFF.